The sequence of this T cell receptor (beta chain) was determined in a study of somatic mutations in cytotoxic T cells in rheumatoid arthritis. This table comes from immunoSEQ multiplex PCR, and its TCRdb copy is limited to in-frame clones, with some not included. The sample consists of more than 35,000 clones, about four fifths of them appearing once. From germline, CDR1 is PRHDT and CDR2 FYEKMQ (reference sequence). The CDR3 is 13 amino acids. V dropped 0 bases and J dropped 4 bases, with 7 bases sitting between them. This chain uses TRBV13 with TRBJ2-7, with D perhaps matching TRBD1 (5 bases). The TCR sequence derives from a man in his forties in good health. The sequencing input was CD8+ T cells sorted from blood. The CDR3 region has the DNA TGTGCCAGCAGCTTAGGACCAGGGTACGAGCAGTACTTC. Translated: CASSLGPGYEQYF.